The 11 T cell receptor beta chains listed next were all sequenced from one sample in a study of shared clonotypes between healthy human individuals. TCRdb's table, derived via immunoSEQ multiplex PCR, lists solely in-frame clones and lacks some. Among roughly 640,000 clones listed, around 97% were seen once. Sequences were obtained from naive CD4+ T cells sorted from blood. The sample's subset: CD45RA+ positively selected. These receptors originate from a young woman in good health.

This chain links TRBV5-4 with TRBJ1-3, with D unclear. CDR1 SGHNT and CDR2 YYREEE come from the germline V gene (reference sequence). This CDR3 is built from 14 residues. V was trimmed by 6 bases and J by 4 bases, leaving 14 bases between them. The CDR3: CASIELRVGNTIYF. CDR3 coding DNA: TGTGCCAGCATCGAGCTAAGGGTGGGAAACACCATATATTTT.

This chain links TRBV27 with TRBJ2-1; tentative D call: TRBD1 (6 bases). V was shortened by 5 bases and J by 6 bases, with 14 bases between the two germline ends. CDR3 length: 14 residues. The germline CDR1 and CDR2 sequences are MNHEY and SMNVEV (reference sequence). The CDR3 region has the DNA TGTGCCAGCAGTAGTGGACGAGGGGGCAATGAGCAGTTCTTC. Protein sequence: CASSSGRGGNEQFF.

The V and J genes are TRBV28 and TRBJ1-1; D may be TRBD1 (6 bases). Trimming pared 6 bases from V and 5 bases from J, leaving 16 bases between. Germline V gene data show CDR1 as MDHEN and CDR2 as SYDVKM. The length of the CDR3 is 14 residues. DNA for the CDR3: TGTGCCAGCAGAGAAAGGGGGAAGGGTACTGAAGCTTTCTTT. It translates to CASRERGKGTEAFF.

The chain couples TRBV11-2 to TRBJ2-3, with D tentatively TRBD1 or TRBD2 (5 bases each). CDR1 is SGHAT, CDR2 FQNNGV, per germline. Trimming took off 3 bases at V and 1 base at J, with 8 bases between the two ends. The CDR3 covers 14 residues. The CDR3, as DNA: TGTGCCAGCAGCTTTTTGGGGGGCACAGATACGCAGTATTTT. Its protein is CASSFLGGTDTQYF.

This rearrangement joins TRBV19 to TRBJ2-3, with 7 nucleotides matching TRBD2. The CDR3 is 17 residues long. V lost 4 bases, J lost 4 bases, and 14 bases stayed unmatched. Per germline, CDR1 LNHDA and CDR2 SQIVND (reference sequence). The CDR3 coding sequence is TGTGCCAGTAGTAAGGTTCTCGGCGGGAGCAGCGCAGATACGCAGTATTTT. Its translation is CASSKVLGGSSADTQYF.

The CDR3 here is CASSIVTTLGSGELFF. The DNA for the CDR3 is TGTGCCAGTAGTATAGTCACTACACTTGGCTCCGGGGAGCTGTTTTTT. The chain has TRBV19 and TRBJ2-2; no reliable D call. Germline-derived CDR1 and CDR2 are LNHDA and SQIVND (reference sequence). This CDR3 spans 16 amino acids. V lost 1 base and J 6 bases, leaving 15 bases between the germline ends.

This chain uses TRBV28 with TRBJ2-1; TRBD2 matches at 8 bases. Germline loops: CDR1 MDHEN, CDR2 SYDVKM. The V segment lost 7 bases and the J segment 5 bases; nucleotides outside the gene matches: 7. This CDR3 spans 14 amino acids. Written as DNA, the CDR3 is TGTGCCAGCATACCCGGGGGGGAAGACAATGAGCAGTTCTTC. Its protein is CASIPGGEDNEQFF. The full variable domain, completed using reference TRBV28 and TRBJ2-1, is DVKVTQSSRYLVKRTGEKVFLECVQDMDHENMFWYRQDPGLGLRLIYFSYDVKMKEKGDIPEGYSVSREKKERFSLILESASTNQTSMYLCASIPGGEDNEQFFGPGTRLTVL.

This chain uses TRBV15 with TRBJ2-2; no clear D. The CDR3 is 15 amino acids. The germline V gene has CDR1 LNHNV and CDR2 YYDKDF (reference sequence). V lost 0 bases, J lost 1 base, and 6 bases lay in between. CDR3 amino acids: CATSREPVNTGELFF. The CDR3 DNA reads as TGTGCCACCAGCAGAGAGCCGGTGAACACCGGGGAGCTGTTTTTT.

Remarks on this clone: This sample also contains other DNA sequences that code for the same CDR3. DNA for the CDR3: TGTGCCAGTAGTGGGACAGGGGGCAATCAGCCCCAGCATTTT. This sequence encodes CASSGTGGNQPQHF. V gene TRBV19 combines with J gene TRBJ1-5, with 10 bases fitting TRBD1. The trim removed 5 bases at V and 2 bases at J, leaving 0 bases unmatched. CDR3 length: 14 amino acids. CDR1 and CDR2 from the germline V gene are LNHDA and SQIVND (reference sequence).

The chain couples TRBV25-1 to TRBJ2-7; D possibly corresponds to TRBD2 (6 bases). The CDR3 consists of 17 residues. Germline V lookup: CDR1 MGHDK, CDR2 SYGVNS. V lost 4 bases to trimming and J lost 9 bases, with 28 bases between them. The CDR3 loop is CASSAIRDSHPSFGQYF. The DNA of the CDR3 is TGTGCCAGCAGTGCCATCCGGGACTCCCACCCCTCTTTCGGGCAGTACTTC.

This chain uses TRBV19 with TRBJ2-4; possible D gene TRBD1, 5 bases. Germline loops: CDR1 LNHDA, CDR2 SQIVND (reference sequence). Trimming removed 5 bases from V and 2 bases from J, with 13 bases in between. The CDR3 is made up of 15 amino acids. DNA for the CDR3: TGTGCCAGTAGTTTGGTGCAGGGATCCAAAAACATTCAGTACTTC. It codes for CASSLVQGSKNIQYF.